A single sample gave rise to the 8 T cell receptor beta chains below, sequenced in a study of blood T cell repertoires in COVID-19. Repertoires were generated with immunoSEQ multiplex PCR, while TCRdb's copy carries only in-frame clones and drops some. The table includes 75,000 to 80,000 clones, more than 75% detected once. Sample: peripheral blood. The receptors shown here come from a human donor in a cohort sampled during active COVID-19.

The rearrangement uses TRBV19 and TRBJ2-3; 9 bases are shared with TRBD1. V was pared by 0 bases and J by 3 bases, with 4 bases of the junction left unmatched. Per the germline V gene, CDR1 is LNHDA and CDR2 is SQIVND (reference sequence). There are 16 residues in the CDR3. CDR3 sequence reads: CASSIDRDRVTDTQYF. The CDR3 nucleotides are TGTGCCAGTAGTATAGACCGGGACAGGGTAACAGATACGCAGTATTTT. Full variable domain (rest looked up from reference TRBV19 and TRBJ2-3): DGGITQSPKYLFRKEGQNVTLSCEQNLNHDAMYWYRQDPGQGLRLIYYSQIVNDFQKGDIAEGYSVSREKKESFPLTVTSAQKNPTAFYLCASSIDRDRVTDTQYFGPGTRLTVL.

The genes are TRBV5-4 and TRBJ2-7, with TRBD1 as a possible D gene (6 bases). The ends were cut back, 2 bases at V and 1 base at J, with 10 bases in the middle. This CDR3 has 14 residues. Looked up from germline, CDR1 is SGHNT and CDR2 is YYREEE (reference sequence). The CDR3 here is CASSLPGQSYEQYF. The CDR3 coding sequence is TGTGCCAGCAGCTTACCGGGACAATCCTACGAGCAGTACTTC.

The chain uses TRBV6-5 and TRBJ1-5, with TRBD1 matching over 8 bases. The V gene's germline CDR1 is MNHEY and CDR2 SVGAGI. The CDR3 totals 15 residues. V was pared by 6 bases and J by 0 bases, with 4 bases of the junction left unmatched. CDR3 protein: CASRPQGDSNQPQHF. DNA for the CDR3: TGTGCCAGCAGGCCACAGGGGGATAGCAATCAGCCCCAGCATTTT.

The chain has TRBV18 and TRBJ2-1, with TRBD2 as a possible D gene (6 bases). Trimming pared 1 base from V and 15 bases from J, leaving 16 bases between. CDR1 is KGHSH and CDR2 is LQKENI in the germline V gene. This CDR3 has 13 amino acids. CDR3 amino acids: CASSPQPGDRRFF. The CDR3 DNA sequence: TGTGCCAGCTCACCACAACCGGGAGACAGACGGTTCTTC.

V is TRBV6-5 and J is TRBJ2-7, with D possibly being TRBD2 (5 bases). The germline gives CDR1 MNHEY, CDR2 SVGAGI. Trimming cost V 0 bases and J 3 bases, with 12 bases left between them. There are 15 residues in the CDR3. The CDR3 bases are TGTGCCAGCAGTTACTCCTCCGACGGGAACTACGAGCAGTACTTC. It is translated as CASSYSSDGNYEQYF.

The chain has TRBV15 and TRBJ2-1; 8 bases map to TRBD2. This CDR3 has 15 residues. Trimming cost V 3 bases and J 4 bases; bases outside gene matches: 5. CDR1 and CDR2 (germline): LNHNV, YYDKDF (reference sequence). The CDR3 bases are TGTGCCACCAGCAGGACCTTAGCGGGGTACAATGAGCAGTTCTTC. Its protein product is CATSRTLAGYNEQFF.

The J gene is TRBJ2-2, the V gene TRBV3-1 (or the pseudogene TRBV3-2); TRBD2 matches at 11 bases. Germline lookup yields CDR1 LGHDT and CDR2 YNNKEL (reference sequence). The trim removed 3 bases at V and 4 bases at J, leaving 4 bases unmatched. The CDR3 extends over 16 amino acids. CDR3 nucleotide sequence: TGTGCCAGCAGCCAGACTAGCGGGGTTGGCACCGGGGAGCTGTTTTTT. It yields the protein CASSQTSGVGTGELFF.

This clone has a single count. The V gene is TRBV7-2, the J gene TRBJ2-1; D uncertain. V was trimmed by 1 base and J by 4 bases, leaving 8 bases between them. The CDR3 totals 14 residues. The V gene's germline CDR1 is SGHTA and CDR2 FQGNSA. In DNA, the CDR3 is TGTGCCAGCAGCTTAGTGCGGCAGTACAATGAGCAGTTCTTC. Translated, it gives CASSLVRQYNEQFF.